This T cell receptor (beta chain) was identified in a study of T-cell reconstitution after alpha-beta-depleted transplantation in children. This clonotype was observed a handful of times. Its antigen is undetermined. Unique molecular identifiers featured in how the TCRbeta library was prepared. TCRdb called the PCR reads again in MiXCR, with one record for every CDR3 protein. The sample has about 980,000 distinct CDR3 sequences, under 30% seen once. Whole-study results and caveats: By one year post-transplant, T-cell counts and diversity largely arose from T cells that were newly produced.

The CDR3 has 14 residues. Between the trimmed V and J ends, which lost 7 bases and 6 bases, there was a span of 16 bases. The TCR originated in a boy under three years old who had a stem cell transplant for SCID, so the T cells may come from the graft donor. The rearrangement uses TRBV12-3 or TRBV12-4 and TRBJ2-1; D possibly corresponds to TRBD2 (6 bases). Material: PBMCs, mostly from graft donor cells, obtained 360 days after TCRalphabeta/CD19-depleted stem cell transplant. CDR3 loop: CASTLAVGGNEQFF. The CDR3 coding sequence is TGTGCCAGCACCCTAGCTGTGGGGGGCAATGAGCAGTTCTTC.